This entry is about one T cell receptor beta chain. TCRdb keeps only in-frame clones here, not all; method: immunoSEQ multiplex PCR. Here the sample spans over 150,000 clones, roughly nine tenths being singletons. From germline, CDR1 is SGHRS and CDR2 YFSETQ. The CDR3 has 15 residues. V lost 4 bases to trimming and J lost 3 bases, with 17 bases between them. This specimen belongs to a study of T cell responses to AZD1222 COVID-19 vaccine. The source is an adult in good health. The chain uses TRBV5-1 and TRBJ2-7; weak D call: TRBD2 (6 bases). This sample comprised peripheral blood, obtained on day 0 of AZD1222 vaccination. This chain's CDR3 is CASSPASGGYYEQYF. The CDR3, as DNA: TGCGCCAGCAGCCCCGCCTCCGGGGGATACTACGAGCAGTACTTC.